These 15 T cell receptor beta chains were sequenced from one sample in a study of regulatory T cells in long-lasting Graves disease. Libraries of TCR beta came from iRepertoire HTBI primers plus Arm-PCR of CDR3 regions. TCRdb analysed the multiplex PCR reads with MiXCR anew, one entry per CDR3 protein. The sample includes 400,000 to 500,000 distinct CDR3 sequences, about 22% of them seen just once. Time point: persistent/refractory GD, antithyroid drugs over 5 years with positive TRAb. TCR sequences were obtained from RNA taken from PBMCs. This material consisted of peripheral blood mononuclear cells (PBMCs), taken when the disease was refractory, from a patient treated with antithyroid drugs. The receptors stem from a female donor with Graves disease.

This rearrangement joins TRBV27 to TRBJ2-5; tentatively, D is TRBD1 or TRBD2 (5 bases each). Trimming left V 1 base short and J 3 bases short, with 15 bases between. The CDR3 has 16 residues. Germline V gene lookup returns CDR1 MNHEY and CDR2 SMNVEV (reference sequence). The CDR3 region has the DNA TGTGCCAGCAGTTTATACCAACCGGGACCTAAAGAGACCCAGTACTTC. It codes for CASSLYQPGPKETQYF.

The J gene is TRBJ2-7, the V gene TRBV20-1; weak D call: TRBD2 (6 bases). Germline lookup yields CDR1 DFQATT and CDR2 SNEGSKA (reference sequence). Trimming took 6 bases from V and 7 from J, leaving 13 bases between them. The CDR3 runs 11 residues. In nucleotides, the CDR3 is TGCAGTGCGGACTATCTTGGAGAGCAGTACTTC. Translating it yields CSADYLGEQYF.

This clonotype has ten or more counts. DNA of the CDR3: TGTGCCAGCAGCTTCTCCCGGACAACGATTGAAGCTTTCTTT. It yields the protein CASSFSRTTIEAFF. The genes are TRBV11-2 and TRBJ1-1; D possibly corresponds to TRBD1 (5 bases). Germline V lookup: CDR1 SGHAT, CDR2 FQNNGV. This CDR3 spans 14 amino acids. Trimming pared 3 bases from V and 7 bases from J, leaving 15 bases between.

This clonotype has ten or more counts. The V and J genes are TRBV6-1 and TRBJ1-1; 9 nucleotides agree with TRBD1. The CDR3 has 14 amino acids. CDR1 is MNHNS, CDR2 SASEGT, per germline. V shed 6 bases, J shed 0 bases, and the junction held 2 bases outside the gene matches. CDR3: CASRGQGLNTEAFF. In nucleotides, the CDR3 is TGTGCCAGCAGGGGACAGGGATTGAACACTGAAGCTTTCTTT.

The rearrangement uses TRBV11-2 and TRBJ2-5, with unresolved D. V was shortened by 2 bases and J by 2 bases, with 9 bases between the two germline ends. Germline loops: CDR1 SGHAT, CDR2 FQNNGV. The CDR3 runs to 14 residues. The CDR3 region is CASSLMNFQETQYF. The CDR3 nucleotides are TGTGCCAGCAGCTTAATGAATTTTCAAGAGACCCAGTACTTC.

The J gene is TRBJ1-2, the V gene TRBV29-1; D is undetermined. Trimming took off 1 base at V and 13 bases at J, with 16 bases between the two ends. Germline V gene lookup returns CDR1 SQVTM and CDR2 ANQGSEA. The CDR3 sequence is 12 residues long. Here the CDR3 reads CSVEAGPPGPTF. CDR3 nucleotides: TGCAGCGTTGAAGCTGGTCCCCCCGGACCCACCTTC.

V and J are TRBV11-3 and TRBJ2-1; 11 bases agree with TRBD2. The CDR3 totals 14 residues. With V trimmed by 8 bases and J by 5 bases, 5 bases remained unmatched. Looked up from germline, CDR1 is SGHNT and CDR2 is YENEEA. CDR3 coding DNA: TGTGCCAGCGAGGGGACTAGCGGTGACAATGAGCAGTTCTTC. It encodes CASEGTSGDNEQFF. Filled out from reference TRBV11-3 and TRBJ2-1, the complete variable domain reads EAGVVQSPRYKIIEKKQPVAFWCNPISGHNTLYWYLQNLGQGPELLIRYENEEAVDDSQLPKDRFSAERLKGVDSTLKIQPAELGDSAVYLCASEGTSGDNEQFFGPGTRLTVL.

This clonotype was seen repeatedly, ten times or more. V is TRBV27 and J is TRBJ2-5; D could derive from TRBD1 or TRBD2 (7 bases each). The CDR3 has 14 amino acids. V was cut by 4 bases and J by 5 bases, with 14 bases left in between. Germline V gene lookup returns CDR1 MNHEY and CDR2 SMNVEV (reference sequence). CDR3: CASSWGGQLETQYF. The CDR3 DNA follows: TGTGCCAGCAGTTGGGGGGGACAGCTGGAGACCCAGTACTTC.

In the case of this clonotype: A much larger clone lies a single base off, so this may be a read error. The chain recombines TRBV12-3 or TRBV12-4 with TRBJ1-5; 8 nucleotides align to TRBD1. The CDR3 is 14 residues long. V was clipped by 4 bases and J by 11 bases; unmatched bases: 10. The CDR3 loop is CASSSSEGQGSQHF. The DNA for the CDR3 is TGTGCCAGCAGTTCATCAGAAGGACAGGGATCCCAGCATTTT.

This clonotype was found many times. V is TRBV28 and J is TRBJ2-7, with D unresolved. CDR1 MDHEN and CDR2 SYDVKM come from the germline V gene. This CDR3 is 11 amino acids long. Trimming stripped 3 bases from V and 8 bases from J, with 8 bases between. This chain's CDR3 is CASSFGGKQYF. CDR3 nucleotides: TGTGCCAGCAGTTTCGGTGGGAAGCAGTACTTC.

On this clonotype: The junction shows a germline mismatch at one end, possibly a read error. The chain is built from TRBV2 and TRBJ1-2, with D maybe TRBD1 (6 bases). CDR3 length equals 12 residues. Looked up from germline, CDR1 is SNHLY and CDR2 is FYNNEI. CDR3 sequence: CAGSRGGNGYTF. CDR3 bases: TGTGCCGGCAGTAGAGGGGGGAATGGCTACACCTTC.

This clonotype was picked up a small number of times. J is TRBJ1-2 and V is TRBV20-1, with D unresolved. The germline V gene encodes CDR1 DFQATT and CDR2 SNEGSKA (reference sequence). V shed 5 bases and J shed 6 bases, with 10 bases lying between them. The CDR3 runs to 11 residues. The CDR3 loop reads CSAAPRDGYTF. The DNA for the CDR3 is TGCAGTGCTGCCCCAAGGGATGGCTACACCTTC.

This chain connects TRBV6-1 to TRBJ2-4; D not resolved. Trimming removed 2 bases at V and 8 bases at J, with 10 bases between. Germline V gene sequence: CDR1 MNHNS, CDR2 SASEGT. The CDR3 length is 13 residues. The DNA of the CDR3 is TGTGCCAGCAGTGAAACCGGACGCCACATTCAGTACTTC. Protein: CASSETGRHIQYF.

V gene TRBV20-1 combines with J gene TRBJ2-1; 11 nucleotides match TRBD2. Germline assignment: CDR1 DFQATT and CDR2 SNEGSKA (reference sequence). Trimming cost V 0 bases and J 6 bases; bases outside gene matches: 4. CDR3 size: 15 residues. CDR3 sequence (DNA): TGCAGTGCTAGAGAACTAGCGGGGGTCGTCAATGAGCAGTTCTTC. Its protein product is CSARELAGVVNEQFF.

This chain connects TRBV28 to TRBJ2-1, with a weak D call TRBD1 (5 bases). The CDR3 runs to 15 residues. Germline V gives CDR1 MDHEN, CDR2 SYDVKM. The V end lost 8 bases, the J end lost 5 bases, and 19 bases lay between the germline ends. The CDR3 nucleotides are TGTGCCAGCGGAAGCCGTGGAGACAGAGACAATGAGCAGTTCTTC. Translated: CASGSRGDRDNEQFF.